This T cell receptor beta chain was recovered during a study of response to subunit inactivated influenza vaccine. Study-wide results and limits: Few new T cells, the authors suggested, are recruited by each seasonal influenza vaccination.

The CDR3 length is 16 residues. Germline CDR1 LNHNV, CDR2 YYDKDF (reference sequence). Trimming removed 0 bases from V and 3 bases from J, with 15 bases in between. From the RT-PCR reads, TCRdb called clonotypes with MiXCR, one entry per CDR3 protein. This table has over 450,000 distinct CDR3 sequences, 10% to 15% appearing once. In regard to this clonotype: What it recognizes is unknown.

This chain uses TRBV15 with TRBJ2-7; tentatively, D is TRBD2 (5 bases). The source is a man in his fifties who received an inactivated influenza vaccine. Sequencing used PBMCs from blood, obtained 45 days after vaccination. The CDR3 is CATSRDHVLGVYEQYF. The CDR3 DNA reads as TGTGCCACCAGCAGAGATCATGTACTAGGTGTCTACGAGCAGTACTTC.